Presented here are 9 T cell receptor beta chains from one specimen sequenced in a study of PD-L1 blockade in urothelial cancer. The time point: peripheral blood 6 weeks after treatment start. Some clones are missing from TCRdb's copy, which holds only in-frame ones; the method was immunoSEQ multiplex PCR. The sample lists roughly 100,000 clones, approximately 82% occurring once. The source was PBMCs, collected around atezolizumab (anti-PD-L1) treatment. The origin of the receptors is a man aged 70-80 years with urothelial cancer.

This chain joins TRBV7-3 and TRBJ2-7, with TRBD1 identical over 9 bases. Germline-derived CDR1 and CDR2 are SGHTA and FQGTGA. V was pared by 3 bases and J by 5 bases, with 2 bases of the junction left unmatched. CDR3 size: 13 residues. The chain's CDR3 is CASSFTGGDEQYF. The CDR3 DNA sequence: TGTGCCAGCAGCTTTACAGGGGGCGACGAGCAGTACTTC.

The gene calls are TRBV7-9 and TRBJ2-1; 12 positions match TRBD2. The CDR3 spans 16 residues. The J segment lost 8 bases and the V segment lost 5 bases, leaving 10 bases of the junction unmatched. Germline values: CDR1 SEHNR, CDR2 FQNEAQ (reference sequence). The CDR3 bases are TGTGCCAGCAGCCTACTGGCTAGCGGGAGGGGCTATGAGCAGTTCTTC. Protein sequence: CASSLLASGRGYEQFF. Drawing the rest from reference TRBV7-9 and TRBJ2-1, the complete variable domain is DTGVSQNPRHKITKRGQNVTFRCDPISEHNRLYWYRQTLGQGPEFLTYFQNEAQLEKSRLLSDRFSAERPKGSFSTLEIQRTEQGDSAMYLCASSLLASGRGYEQFFGPGTRLTVL.

The rearrangement joins TRBV11-3 to TRBJ2-1; no clear D. Looked up from germline, CDR1 is SGHNT and CDR2 is YENEEA. The V end was cut by 1 base, the J end by 3 bases, with 7 bases between. The CDR3 runs 14 residues. The CDR3 spells CASSLGSNYNEQFF. The CDR3 nucleotides are TGTGCCAGCAGCTTAGGGAGTAACTACAATGAGCAGTTCTTC.

The gene calls are TRBV4-3 and TRBJ2-3; no firm D call. The CDR3 covers 13 residues. CDR1 and CDR2 from the germline V gene are LGHNA and YSLEER. Between the trimmed V and J ends, which lost 0 bases and 3 bases, there was a span of 4 bases. The CDR3 nucleotides are TGCGCCAGCAGCCAAGACCCGACAGATACGCAGTATTTT. Translated: CASSQDPTDTQYF.

The chain employs TRBV5-4 and TRBJ1-2, with 9 bases that match TRBD1. Germline V gives CDR1 SGHNT, CDR2 YYREEE (reference sequence). The CDR3 has 13 amino acids. V dropped 4 bases and J dropped 6; count of bases not matched to a gene: 4. CDR3 sequence (DNA): TGTGCCAGCAGCGTACAGGGGGCTCATGGCTACACCTTC. Residues: CASSVQGAHGYTF.

V usage is TRBV10-3 and J usage is TRBJ2-5; D is unresolved. The germline V gene encodes CDR1 ENHRY and CDR2 SYGVKD. CDR3 size: 14 residues. Trimming removed 6 bases at V and 3 bases at J, with 14 bases between. The CDR3 protein is CAIRNPPEKETQYF. CDR3 sequence (DNA): TGTGCCATCAGGAACCCGCCAGAAAAAGAGACCCAGTACTTC.

J is TRBJ2-2 and V is TRBV11-3; no clear D gene. V lost 3 bases and J lost 5, with 7 bases in between. Germline lookup yields CDR1 SGHNT and CDR2 YENEEA. This CDR3 comprises 13 residues. The CDR3 spells CASSFRVTGELFF. DNA for the CDR3: TGTGCCAGCAGCTTTAGAGTAACCGGGGAGCTGTTTTTT.

This clone was counted a few times. The V gene is TRBV11-2, the J gene TRBJ2-2; tentative D call: TRBD1 (5 bases). The V and J ends lost 2 bases and 3 bases respectively, with 10 bases between them. This CDR3 is 15 amino acids long. Germline V CDR1 and CDR2: SGHAT, FQNNGV. The CDR3 here is CASSLRGLDTGELFF. CDR3 nucleotide sequence: TGTGCCAGCAGCTTAAGGGGATTAGACACCGGGGAGCTGTTTTTT.

This rearrangement joins TRBV19 to TRBJ1-5; D gene unclear. This CDR3 has 13 residues. V lost 1 base and J 5 bases, leaving 6 bases between the germline ends. Germline V lookup: CDR1 LNHDA, CDR2 SQIVND (reference sequence). CDR3 sequence reads: CASSIVVDQPQHF. The CDR3 nucleotides are TGTGCCAGTAGTATAGTAGTCGATCAGCCCCAGCATTTT.